A single sample gave rise to the 8 T cell receptor beta chains below, sequenced in a study of T cell clones after liver transplantation. Method: immunoSEQ multiplex PCR; TCRdb's copy keeps in-frame clones and lacks some. The table shows tens of thousands of clones, with 71% occurring only once. Specimen: CD4+ T cells from blood, collected before liver transplant. These receptors were collected from a human donor who received a liver transplant.

The rearrangement links TRBV6-1 to TRBJ1-2, with 10 bases aligning to TRBD1. CDR1 and CDR2 (germline): MNHNS, SASEGT. The CDR3 loop spans 14 amino acids. Trimming took 6 bases from V and 5 from J; bases not matched to a gene: 6. CDR3 coding DNA: TGTGCCAGCAGGATGCCGGGACAGGGGTATGGCTACACCTTC. Protein: CASRMPGQGYGYTF.

This clone was picked up a small number of times. The chain uses TRBV11-1 and TRBJ2-7; the match to TRBD2 covers 7 bases. The CDR3 is 14 residues long. After removal of 2 bases from V and 2 bases from J, the junction contained 3 bases not matched to a gene. Germline V gene data show CDR1 as SGHAT and CDR2 as FQDESV (reference sequence). DNA of the CDR3: TGTGCCAGCAGCTTACTAGCGGCACCCTACGAGCAGTACTTC. This translates into CASSLLAAPYEQYF.

In its sample, this clone was seen once. The chain uses TRBV7-9 and TRBJ2-7; TRBD1 agrees at 8 bases. Unmatched junction bases numbered 2, after V lost 1 base and J lost 0 bases. Per the germline V gene, CDR1 is SEHNR and CDR2 is FQNEAQ (reference sequence). The CDR3 is made up of 15 amino acids. The CDR3 is CASSLEGQVSYEQYF. Here the CDR3 DNA reads TGTGCCAGCAGCTTAGAGGGACAGGTCTCCTACGAGCAGTACTTC.

The chain uses TRBV6-6 and TRBJ1-4, with D maybe TRBD1 (5 bases). This CDR3 is built from 14 residues. V lost 6 bases and J 7 bases, leaving 15 bases between the germline ends. Germline CDR1 is MNHNY and CDR2 is SVGAGI (reference sequence). The CDR3 loop reads CASRTQVAGEKLFF. The DNA for the CDR3 is TGTGCCAGCAGGACACAGGTTGCAGGTGAAAAACTGTTTTTT.

This chain links TRBV5-1 with TRBJ2-7; D is possibly TRBD2 (6 bases). V was shortened by 1 base and J by 1 base, with 9 bases between the two germline ends. Germline V gene sequence: CDR1 SGHRS, CDR2 YFSETQ. The CDR3 spans 14 residues. The CDR3 here is CASSLNAGSYEQYF. CDR3 in DNA: TGCGCCAGCAGCTTGAACGCGGGGTCCTACGAGCAGTACTTC.

In nucleotides, the CDR3 is TGCGCCAGCATGCCGAGCGGGGGGGTGGAAGATACGCAGTATTTT. As protein: CASMPSGGVEDTQYF. This chain links TRBV5-1 with TRBJ2-3, with 10 bases lining up with TRBD2. The germline CDR1 and CDR2 sequences are SGHRS and YFSETQ. This CDR3 is built from 15 residues. V was clipped by 6 bases and J by 5 bases; unmatched bases: 9.

This sequence joins TRBV27 and TRBJ2-1; 7 nucleotides match TRBD2. The length of the CDR3 is 16 residues. CDR1 and CDR2 from the germline V gene are MNHEY and SMNVEV (reference sequence). The V and J ends lost 6 bases and 9 bases, in that order; junction bases with no gene match: 17. CDR3 DNA: TGTGCCAGCAGCCACCCCACGACTAGCATTCGCACTGAGCAGTTCTTC. Translated, it gives CASSHPTTSIRTEQFF.

The chain joins TRBV14 to TRBJ2-3, with D unresolved. Germline CDR1 SGHDN, CDR2 FVKESK. This CDR3 contains 13 residues. Trimming cost V 0 bases and J 7 bases, with 8 bases left between them. The DNA for the CDR3 is TGTGCCAGCAGCCAAGAAATGCGTTATACGCAGTATTTT. Amino acids: CASSQEMRYTQYF.